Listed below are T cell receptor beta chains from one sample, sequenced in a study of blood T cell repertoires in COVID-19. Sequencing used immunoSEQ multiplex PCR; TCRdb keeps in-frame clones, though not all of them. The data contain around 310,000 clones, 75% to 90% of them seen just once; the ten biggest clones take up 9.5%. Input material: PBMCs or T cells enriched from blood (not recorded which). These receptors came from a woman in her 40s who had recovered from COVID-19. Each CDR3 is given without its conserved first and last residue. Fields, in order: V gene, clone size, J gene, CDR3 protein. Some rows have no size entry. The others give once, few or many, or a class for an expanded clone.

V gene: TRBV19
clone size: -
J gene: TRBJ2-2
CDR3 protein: ASSITEGSFTGELF

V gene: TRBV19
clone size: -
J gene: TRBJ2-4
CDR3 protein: ASSKGTVDNIQY

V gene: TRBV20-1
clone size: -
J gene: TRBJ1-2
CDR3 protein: SASLRDIYGYT

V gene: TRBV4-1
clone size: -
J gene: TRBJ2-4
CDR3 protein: ASSHPGGGKNIQY

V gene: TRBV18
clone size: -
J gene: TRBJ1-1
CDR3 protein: ASSRTGGDTEAF

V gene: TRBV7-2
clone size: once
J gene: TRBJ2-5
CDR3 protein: ASSTGLAGGETQY

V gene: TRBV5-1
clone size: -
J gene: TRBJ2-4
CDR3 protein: ASSSWTSGGAESKNIQY

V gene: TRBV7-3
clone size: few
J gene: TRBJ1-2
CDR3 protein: ASSPPRGQGEVGYT

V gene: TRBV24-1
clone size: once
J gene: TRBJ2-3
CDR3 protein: ATSEGTSATPDTQY

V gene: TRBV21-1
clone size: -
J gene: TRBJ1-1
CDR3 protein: ASNLIGRGLVNTEAF

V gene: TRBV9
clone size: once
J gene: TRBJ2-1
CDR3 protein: ASSTTRGSGTLYNEQF

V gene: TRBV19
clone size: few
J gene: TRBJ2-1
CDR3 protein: ATSWAGTYNEQF

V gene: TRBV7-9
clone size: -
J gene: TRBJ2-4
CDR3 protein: ASSLGQGLLWDIQY

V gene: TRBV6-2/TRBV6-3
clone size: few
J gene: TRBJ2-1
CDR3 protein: ASSTRQGGPYNEQF

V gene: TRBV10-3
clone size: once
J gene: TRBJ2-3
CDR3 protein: AIGTSGDSTDTQY

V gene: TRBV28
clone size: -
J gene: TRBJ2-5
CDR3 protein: ASSEPLEETQY

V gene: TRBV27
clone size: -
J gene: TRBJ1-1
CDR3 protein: ASSLSPTGGLNTEAF

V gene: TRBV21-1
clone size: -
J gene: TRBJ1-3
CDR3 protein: ASSKGYYSGNTIY

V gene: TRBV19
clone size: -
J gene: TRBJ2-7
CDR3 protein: ARPDPPGSGYEQY

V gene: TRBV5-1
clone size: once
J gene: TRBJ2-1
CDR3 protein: ASSLEAGNYNEQF